This TCR beta chain was found in a study of blood T cell repertoires in COVID-19 (dated by TCRdb to between 2020 and 2021). With respect to the entire study: Samples covering the acute and convalescent phases of COVID-19 were provided by collaborators in the United States, Italy and Spain. The prospective study material was composed of cDNA or gDNA derived from T cells, B-cell-depleted T cells, or PBMCs. Samples were obtained from the ongoing ImmuneRACE study (first 160 participants) and from 1,200 or so subjects provided by 6 global collaborators. Where available, HLA class I and class II types were taken from metadata supplied by the sample provider and were not determined by assay-based typing. The repertoires were released in a freely available public database intended as a resource for research on the immune response to SARS-CoV-2. The sample metadata nearly always contained a de-identified subject ID, COVID-19 status, age in years and sex. The dataset comprised deeply sampled blood TCRbeta repertoires from subjects exposed to, actively infected with, or recovered from COVID-19. Results and caveats for the whole study, not just this receptor: The amount of clinical and demographic metadata varied by source and participant and was provided uncurated.

The collaborating institutions used their own protocols to collect whole blood in K2EDTA tubes. For TCRbeta analysis, collaborators shipped samples as frozen whole blood, isolated PBMCs, or DNA extracted from either of those sample types. TCRbeta CDR3 regions were amplified from genomic DNA by means of the immunoSEQ Assay, a bias-controlled multiplex PCR. Under the source paper's analysis protocol: Within the assay, amplification of reference gene primers was used to estimate how many nucleated cells each sample contained. Sequence reads were collapsed and filtered to measure the absolute abundance of every unique TCRbeta CDR3 rearrangement. For each sample, productive Simpson clonality was calculated as the square root of Simpson's diversity index across productive rearrangements. Here the immuneACCESS table is served through TCRdb, limited to in-frame sequences with V and J called. Missing clones are a known gap in these copies; in checked studies unresolved V genes cover under half, and the rest lacks a known reason. V, J and clone size derive from that table, while D and trimming were established from the DNA sequence. The sample has around 200,000 clones on record, approximately 80% of them singletons. Roughly a tenth of the sample lies in the top ten.

For this clone: Its recognized antigen is unknown. No much larger clone exists at a distance of one base, and base qualities are not known.

V loses 4 bases, J loses 0 bases, and the germline ends lie 13 bases apart. CDR1 and CDR2, per the germline V gene, are MNHEY and SVGEGT. From the cysteine through the phenylalanine, the CDR3 covers 16 amino acids. Of all the DNA, just the CDR3 is kept, 48 bases in frame from base 1. The chain is assembled from TRBV6-2 or TRBV6-3 and TRBJ1-3; too little of a D gene remains to name it. This clonotype was sampled from a woman of 80 years or more with acute or convalescent COVID-19. The sample consisted of peripheral blood. For the CDR3, the sequence is CASSFYESLSGNTIYF. The DNA is TGTGCCAGCAGTTTCTACGAATCCCTCTCTGGAAACACCATATATTTT.